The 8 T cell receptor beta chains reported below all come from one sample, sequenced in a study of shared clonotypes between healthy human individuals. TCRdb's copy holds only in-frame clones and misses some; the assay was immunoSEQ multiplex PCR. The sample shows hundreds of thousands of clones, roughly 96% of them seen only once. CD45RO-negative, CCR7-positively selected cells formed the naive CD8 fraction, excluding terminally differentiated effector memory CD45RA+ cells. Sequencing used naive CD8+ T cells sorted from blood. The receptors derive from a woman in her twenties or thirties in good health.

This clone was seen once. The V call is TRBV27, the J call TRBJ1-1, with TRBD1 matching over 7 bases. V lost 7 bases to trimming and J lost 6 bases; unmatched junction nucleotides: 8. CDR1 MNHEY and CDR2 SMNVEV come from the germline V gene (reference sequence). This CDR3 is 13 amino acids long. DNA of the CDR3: TGTGCCAGCATGACCATAGGGACAGCTGAAGCTTTCTTT. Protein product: CASMTIGTAEAFF.

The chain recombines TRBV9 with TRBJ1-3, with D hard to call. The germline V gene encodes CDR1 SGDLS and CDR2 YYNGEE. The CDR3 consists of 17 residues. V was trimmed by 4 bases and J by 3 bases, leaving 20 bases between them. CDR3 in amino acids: CASSPSGPSTFGNTIYF. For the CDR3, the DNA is TGTGCCAGCAGCCCAAGCGGGCCGTCAACTTTTGGAAACACCATATATTTT.

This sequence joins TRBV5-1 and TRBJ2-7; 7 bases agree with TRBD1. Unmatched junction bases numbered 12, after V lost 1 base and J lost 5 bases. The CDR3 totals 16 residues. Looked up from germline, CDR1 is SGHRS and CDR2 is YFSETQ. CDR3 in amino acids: CASSLRLGQARDEQYF. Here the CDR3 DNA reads TGCGCCAGCAGCTTGAGGTTAGGACAGGCGAGGGACGAGCAGTACTTC.

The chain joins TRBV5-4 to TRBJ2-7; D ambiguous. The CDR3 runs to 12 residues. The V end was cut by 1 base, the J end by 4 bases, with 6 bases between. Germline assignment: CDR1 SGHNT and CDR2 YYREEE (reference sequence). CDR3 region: CASSLQTYEQYF. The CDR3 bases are TGTGCCAGCAGCTTGCAGACGTACGAGCAGTACTTC.

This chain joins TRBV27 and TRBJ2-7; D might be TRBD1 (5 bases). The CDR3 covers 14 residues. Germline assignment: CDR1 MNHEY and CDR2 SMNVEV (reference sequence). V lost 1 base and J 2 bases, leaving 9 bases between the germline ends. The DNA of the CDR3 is TGTGCCAGCAGTTTATTTGGGGCCCCCTACGAGCAGTACTTC. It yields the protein CASSLFGAPYEQYF.

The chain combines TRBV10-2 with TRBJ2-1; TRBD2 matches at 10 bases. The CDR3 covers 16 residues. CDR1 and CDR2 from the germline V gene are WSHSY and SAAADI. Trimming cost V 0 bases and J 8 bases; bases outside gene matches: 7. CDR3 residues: CASSESWSSGSYEQFF. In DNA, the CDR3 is TGCGCCAGCAGTGAGTCCTGGTCTAGCGGGAGCTATGAGCAGTTCTTC.

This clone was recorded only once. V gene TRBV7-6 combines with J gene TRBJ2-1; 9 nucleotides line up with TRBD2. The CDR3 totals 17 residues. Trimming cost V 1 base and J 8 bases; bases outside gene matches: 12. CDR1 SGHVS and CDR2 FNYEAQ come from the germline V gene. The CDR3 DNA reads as TGTGCCAGCAGCTTAGACCCGCTCGCGGGAGGGCAGGATGAGCAGTTCTTC. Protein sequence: CASSLDPLAGGQDEQFF.

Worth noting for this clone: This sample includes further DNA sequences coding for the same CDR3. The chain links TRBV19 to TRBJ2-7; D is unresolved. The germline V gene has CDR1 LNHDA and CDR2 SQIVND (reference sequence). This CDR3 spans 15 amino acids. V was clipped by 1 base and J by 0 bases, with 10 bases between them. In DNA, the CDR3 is TGTGCCAGTAGTATAGGGGGTGGCAGCTCCTACGAGCAGTACTTC. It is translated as CASSIGGGSSYEQYF.